These 8 T cell receptor beta chains were all obtained from the same sample, sequenced in a study of shared clonotypes between healthy human individuals. Selected positively for CCR7 and CD45RO-negative, naive CD8 cells excluded terminally differentiated effector memory CD45RA+ cells. The method was immunoSEQ multiplex PCR; TCRdb's version includes in-frame clones alone and lacks a portion of them. The sample lists approximately 1.9 million clones, roughly 93% occurring once. Material: naive CD8+ T cells from PBMCs. All receptors come from a man younger than 35 in good health. Some clones in this sample may be carry-over from other donors' samples.

The J gene is TRBJ1-1, the V gene TRBV6-5; the D is unclear. Germline V gene lookup returns CDR1 MNHEY and CDR2 SVGAGI. Deletions cut 3 bases from V and 3 bases from J, with 8 bases between. The CDR3 has 13 residues. CDR3 residues: CASSYEGYTEAFF. The CDR3 coding sequence is TGTGCCAGCAGTTATGAGGGATACACTGAAGCTTTCTTT.

This sequence joins TRBV5-6 and TRBJ2-7; tentative D call: TRBD1 (5 bases). Trimming shortened V by 0 bases and J by 2 bases, and 15 bases separated the two germline ends. From germline, CDR1 is SGHDT and CDR2 YYEEEE. CDR3 length: 16 residues. This chain's CDR3 is CASSLGGAGLTYEQYF. The CDR3 nucleotides read TGTGCCAGCAGCTTGGGGGGCGCAGGCCTCACCTACGAGCAGTACTTC.

The rearrangement links TRBV10-1 to TRBJ2-1; maybe TRBD2 (6 bases). Germline V gene lookup returns CDR1 WNHNN and CDR2 SYGVQD (reference sequence). There are 15 residues in the CDR3. V lost 7 bases to trimming and J lost 4 bases, with 17 bases between them. The CDR3 DNA follows: TGCGCCAGCACCCCCCCTAGCGAGCTTTACAATGAGCAGTTCTTC. Translation gives CASTPPSELYNEQFF.

The genes are TRBV4-3 and TRBJ2-7; 9 bases are shared with TRBD1. Germline CDR1 is LGHNA and CDR2 is YSLEER. CDR3 length: 15 amino acids. Germline trimming cut 1 base from V and 6 bases from J; bases unmatched to any gene: 7. The CDR3 sequence is CASSQARTGAFEQYF. For the CDR3, the DNA is TGCGCCAGCAGCCAAGCTAGGACAGGGGCGTTCGAGCAGTACTTC.

The rearrangement links TRBV27 to TRBJ1-1; D is unresolved. CDR3 length equals 16 residues. The germline V gene encodes CDR1 MNHEY and CDR2 SMNVEV (reference sequence). The ends were cut back, 6 bases at V and 0 bases at J, with 17 bases in the middle. This CDR3 reads CASSLYPLGLNTEAFF. The CDR3 DNA is TGTGCCAGCAGCCTATACCCCTTAGGGTTGAACACTGAAGCTTTCTTT.

V usage is TRBV19 and J usage is TRBJ2-5; a possible D gene is TRBD2 (5 bases). The CDR3 covers 14 residues. CDR1 LNHDA and CDR2 SQIVND come from the germline V gene (reference sequence). Trimming shortened V by 5 bases and J by 2 bases, and 12 bases separated the two germline ends. Written as DNA, the CDR3 is TGTGCCAGTAGTTCGAGCGGAGCACAAGAGACCCAGTACTTC. This translates into CASSSSGAQETQYF.

This clone was seen just once. The chain links TRBV2 to TRBJ2-2; the D gene is possibly TRBD2 (6 bases). This CDR3 has 15 residues. Trimming cost V 6 bases and J 7 bases, with 18 bases left between them. Per germline, CDR1 SNHLY and CDR2 FYNNEI. CDR3 nucleotides: TGTGCCAGCAGCTCACCGGAGGGTTTTGGCGGGGAGCTGTTTTTT. The encoded protein is CASSSPEGFGGELFF.

This chain joins TRBV11-2 and TRBJ2-1; D is unresolved. From germline, CDR1 is SGHAT and CDR2 FQNNGV. Trimming removed 6 bases from V and 0 bases from J, with 6 bases in between. The CDR3 length is 13 residues. The CDR3 sequence: CASSISSYNEQFF. The CDR3 DNA follows: TGTGCCAGCAGTATAAGCTCCTACAATGAGCAGTTCTTC. The whole variable domain, remainder taken from reference TRBV11-2 and TRBJ2-1, is EAGVAQSPRYKIIEKRQSVAFWCNPISGHATLYWYQQILGQGPKLLIQFQNNGVVDDSQLPKDRFSAERLKGVDSTLKIQPAKLEDSAVYLCASSISSYNEQFFGPGTRLTVL.